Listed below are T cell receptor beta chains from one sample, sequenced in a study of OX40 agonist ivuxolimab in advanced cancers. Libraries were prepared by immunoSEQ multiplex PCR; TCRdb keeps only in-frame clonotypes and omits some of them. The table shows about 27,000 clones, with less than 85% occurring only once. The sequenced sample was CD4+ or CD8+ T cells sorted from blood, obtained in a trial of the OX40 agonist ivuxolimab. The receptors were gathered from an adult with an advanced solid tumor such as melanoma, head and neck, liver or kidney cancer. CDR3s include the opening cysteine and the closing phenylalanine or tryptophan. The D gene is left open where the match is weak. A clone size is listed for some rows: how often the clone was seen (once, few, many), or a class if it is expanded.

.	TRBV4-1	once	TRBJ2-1	CASSQDPTDFGPHNEQFF	TGCGCCAGCAGCCAAGATCCCACCGACTTTGGACCACACAATGAGCAGTTCTTC
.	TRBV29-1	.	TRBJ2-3	CSAEEGTGTDTQYF	TGCAGCGCCGAAGAGGGAACAGGCACAGATACGCAGTATTTT
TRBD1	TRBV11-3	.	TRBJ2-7	CASSYWTGSSYEQYF	TGTGCCAGCAGCTACTGGACAGGGAGCTCCTACGAGCAGTACTTC
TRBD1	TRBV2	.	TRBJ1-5	CASSYDRVSVNQPQHF	TGTGCCAGCAGCTACGACAGGGTATCTGTCAATCAGCCCCAGCATTTT
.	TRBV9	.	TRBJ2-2	CASSVHEAGELFF	TGTGCCAGCAGCGTTCACGAGGCCGGGGAGCTGTTTTTT
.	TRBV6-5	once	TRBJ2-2	CASSLAGELFF	TGTGCCAGCAGTCTCGCCGGGGAGCTGTTTTTT
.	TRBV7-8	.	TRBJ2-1	CASSLLVHNEQFF	TGTGCCAGCAGCTTATTGGTTCACAATGAGCAGTTCTTC
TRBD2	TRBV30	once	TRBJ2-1	CAWSVGTSVNEQFF	TGTGCCTGGAGTGTAGGGACTAGCGTCAATGAGCAGTTCTTC
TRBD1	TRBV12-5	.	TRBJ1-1	CASVQGSGTEAFF	TGTGCTAGTGTACAGGGGAGCGGCACTGAAGCTTTCTTT
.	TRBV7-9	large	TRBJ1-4	CASAEESTDEKLFF	TGTGCCAGCGCGGAGGAATCGACTGATGAAAAACTGTTTTTT
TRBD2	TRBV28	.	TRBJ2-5	CASSLFVRREEKETQYF	TGTGCCAGCAGTTTATTTGTACGGCGGGAGGAAAAAGAGACCCAGTACTTC
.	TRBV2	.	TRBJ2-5	CASSDLGFIETQYF	TGTGCCAGCAGTGACCTAGGATTTATTGAGACCCAGTACTTC
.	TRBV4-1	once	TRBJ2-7	CASSQQGGSSYEQYF	TGCGCCAGCAGCCAACAGGGTGGGTCCTCCTACGAGCAGTACTTC
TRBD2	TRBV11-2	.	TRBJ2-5	CASNGGVIAGGKETQYF	TGTGCCAGCAATGGTGGTGTTATAGCGGGGGGTAAAGAGACCCAGTACTTC
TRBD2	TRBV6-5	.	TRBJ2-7	CASSVAGAYEQYF	TGTGCCAGCAGTGTGGCGGGGGCCTACGAGCAGTACTTC
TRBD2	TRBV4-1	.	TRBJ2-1	CASSQGGGYNEQFF	TGCGCCAGCAGCCAAGGCGGGGGATACAATGAGCAGTTCTTC